This T cell receptor (beta chain) was documented in a study of blood T cell repertoires in COVID-19. Study information: The origin of the acute and convalescent COVID-19 samples was the United States, Italy and Spain.

The ends were cut back, 3 bases at V and 6 bases at J, with 5 bases in the middle. Germline-derived CDR1 and CDR2 are SEHNR and FQNEAQ (reference sequence). The CDR3 is 11 residues long. In the source study's methods: Estimation of nucleated cell counts relied on the amplification of reference gene primers. Sequencing was performed with immunoSEQ multiplex PCR; in TCRdb, only in-frame clones are kept and a portion is missing. That table furnishes V, J and clone size, whereas the DNA furnished D and trimming. The data contain roughly 300,000 clones, approximately 86% of them singletons. The sequence came from a man aged 18 to 35 with active or convalescent COVID-19. V and J are TRBV7-9 and TRBJ1-1; D is unclear. Sample: peripheral blood. The CDR3 DNA is TGTGCCAGCAGCTTGACTGCTGAAGCTTTCTTT. Encoded protein: CASSLTAEAFF.